This is a list of T cell receptor beta chains from one sample in a study of T cells expressing NK-cell markers. TCRdb reprocessed the 5' RACE reads; each CDR3 protein has one entry and no DNA is given. The record lists hundreds of thousands of distinct CDR3 sequences, of which the ten most abundant hold under 7.5%. Sequencing was carried out using blood T cells: a sorted CD56 or NKG2C T cell subset, CD4+ or CD8+ T cells, or bulk PBMC T cells (not recorded which). These receptors originate from a woman between 18 and 70 years old in good health. Both conserved end residues are part of each CDR3.

>TRBV7-2|TRBJ1-5
CASSLPGDSNQPQHF
>TRBV7-2|TRBJ2-5
CASSLYPPGQGETQYF
>TRBV7-2|TRBJ2-1
CASSASGGGYNEQFF
>TRBV12-3/TRBV12-4|TRBJ2-1
CASSLLIGPNTYNEQFF
>TRBV5-1|TRBJ2-5
CATRPGPPQETQYF
>TRBV4-3|TRBJ2-1
CASSQERGSNEQFF
>TRBV20-1|TRBJ1-1
CSARDGRVNTEAFF
>TRBV7-2|TRBJ2-4
CASSLDLGRRTIQYF
>TRBV12-3/TRBV12-4|TRBJ2-2
CASSLASGAPTGELFF
>TRBV6-5|TRBJ2-1
CASSYRLALSGQEQFF
>TRBV29-1|TRBJ1-4
CSVGLGQGDEKLFF
>TRBV18|TRBJ2-1
CASSRIQRYNEQFF
>TRBV6-2/TRBV6-3|TRBJ1-1
CASSHAAGLNTEAFF
>TRBV20-1|TRBJ1-1
CSTRTKVYTEAFF
>TRBV20-1|TRBJ2-7
CSAQSQGREQYF
>TRBV6-1|TRBJ2-4
CASGSYSGNIQYF
>TRBV30|TRBJ1-1
CAWTADTEAFF
>TRBV27|TRBJ1-1
CASSFSGGPEAFF
>TRBV7-2|TRBJ1-1
CASSLATGVNTEAFF